This T cell receptor (beta chain) was recovered during a study of shared clonotypes between healthy human individuals. Here immunoSEQ multiplex PCR was the method, and the copy in TCRdb shows in-frame clones only, minus some. This sample has millions of clones, with approximately 95% found just once. From germline, CDR1 is MGHDK and CDR2 SYGVNS. The V gene lost 4 bases and the J gene lost 4 bases, with 13 bases spanning the gap. The CDR3 extends over 14 amino acids. Sequencing input: naive CD4+ T cells from PBMCs. The subset was: CD45RA+ positively selected. This receptor was identified in a young man in good health. Some clones in this sample may be carry-over from other donors' samples. The V gene is TRBV25-1, the J gene TRBJ1-1; weak D call: TRBD1 (5 bases). The CDR3 DNA is TGTGCCAGCAGTGGAATCGGCAGGGTCACTGAAGCTTTCTTT. This sequence encodes CASSGIGRVTEAFF.